A selection of T cell receptor beta chains follows, all from one sample in a study of identical twins. Using its own MiXCR run on the 5' RACE reads, TCRdb lists one record per CDR3 protein. The sample carries about 240,000 distinct CDR3 sequences, over 9.5% recorded once. The sequencing input was memory T cells sorted from blood. These receptor sequences come from a man in his fifties or sixties in good health. The CDR3 runs from the conserved cysteine through the conserved F or W. A D gene is named only where the DNA matches it firmly. Not all rows give a size; the values are once, few, many and, for expanded clones, a class.

.	TRBJ2-3	.	TRBV30	CAWGSYSSGTQYF	TGTGCCTGGGGATCCTACTCGAGCGGTACGCAGTATTTT
many	TRBJ1-5	.	TRBV5-1	CASSLEGDSNQPQHF	TGCGCCAGCAGCTTGGAGGGGGATAGCAATCAGCCCCAGCATTTT
many	TRBJ1-2	TRBD1	TRBV7-9	CASSPGGALNYGYTF	TGTGCCAGCAGCCCAGGGGGCGCATTAAACTATGGCTACACCTTC
.	TRBJ2-7	.	TRBV27	CASSFYGNYEQYF	TGTGCCAGCAGTTTTTACGGTAACTACGAGCAGTACTTC
many	TRBJ2-3	TRBD1	TRBV7-8	CASNQNQGAAQYF	TGTGCCAGCAACCAGAATCAGGGGGCCGCGCAGTATTTT
many	TRBJ2-2	TRBD1	TRBV6-1	CASLKPGTGRTGELFF	TGTGCCAGCTTAAAGCCGGGGACAGGGAGAACCGGGGAGCTGTTTTTT
.	TRBJ2-6	TRBD2	TRBV20-1	CSARSGTSYSGANVLTF	TGCAGTGCTAGGTCCGGGACTAGTTATTCTGGGGCCAACGTCCTGACTTTC
.	TRBJ2-4	.	TRBV3-1	CASSQEGGVAKNIQYF	TGTGCCAGCAGCCAAGAGGGGGGAGTAGCCAAAAACATTCAGTACTTC
.	TRBJ1-5	.	TRBV20-1	CSARAAGVAPYF	TGCAGTGCTAGGGCCGCCGGCGTGGCCCCTTATTTT
many	TRBJ2-1	TRBD2	TRBV4-3	CASSQGTSGRNEQFF	TGCGCCAGCAGCCAAGGGACTAGCGGACGCAATGAGCAGTTCTTC
.	TRBJ2-1	.	TRBV9	CASSVRRDEQFF	TGTGCCAGCAGCGTAAGGAGGGATGAGCAGTTCTTC
many	TRBJ2-5	.	TRBV15	CATSRDIQDGETQYF	TGTGCCACCAGCAGAGATATACAGGATGGGGAGACCCAGTACTTC
few	TRBJ1-2	.	TRBV25-1	CASSGDGYTF	TGTGCCAGCAGTGGGGATGGCTACACCTTC
.	TRBJ2-6	.	TRBV6-6	CASTQGWANVLTF	TGTGCCAGCACCCAGGGCTGGGCCAACGTCCTGACTTTC
.	TRBJ2-4	.	TRBV15	CATSRVIGPGENIQYF	TGTGCCACCAGCAGAGTTATAGGCCCGGGGGAAAACATTCAGTACTTC
.	TRBJ2-1	TRBD2	TRBV6-5	CASSSRLAGYNEQFF	TGTGCCAGCAGTTCTCGACTAGCGGGTTACAATGAGCAGTTCTTC
many	TRBJ1-6	.	TRBV5-1	CASSLDPGLNNSPLHF	TGCGCCAGCAGCTTGGATCCGGGGCTCAATAATTCACCCCTCCACTTT
few	TRBJ2-2	.	TRBV20-1	CSAPQGFRTGELFF	TGCAGTGCTCCGCAGGGGTTCAGGACCGGGGAGCTGTTTTTT
many	TRBJ2-1	.	TRBV15	CATSLSRLRAYNEQFF	TGTGCCACCAGCCTTTCCCGATTAAGAGCTTACAATGAGCAGTTCTTC
.	TRBJ1-2	.	TRBV7-9	CASSLQGFGGYTF	TGTGCCAGCAGCCTTCAGGGTTTTGGCGGCTACACCTTC
.	TRBJ2-3	.	TRBV29-1	CSVDLGTDTQYF	TGCAGCGTTGATTTGGGAACAGATACGCAGTATTTT
.	TRBJ1-1	.	TRBV6-1	CASKSAAKKSVNTEAFF	TGTGCCAGCAAATCAGCAGCCAAAAAGTCCGTGAACACTGAAGCTTTCTTT
many	TRBJ2-1	TRBD1	TRBV5-1	CASSPVGGYEQFF	TGCGCCAGCAGCCCCGTAGGGGGCTATGAGCAGTTCTTC
many	TRBJ2-7	TRBD2	TRBV5-1	CASSSTSDYEQYF	TGCGCCAGCAGCTCGACTAGCGATTACGAGCAGTACTTC
.	TRBJ1-4	TRBD1	TRBV5-1	CASSPRTGGNEKLFF	TGCGCCAGCAGCCCGCGGACAGGGGGTAATGAAAAACTGTTTTTT
.	TRBJ1-5	.	TRBV28	CAIVGRDDQPQHF	TGTGCCATCGTAGGGCGGGACGATCAGCCCCAGCATTTT
.	TRBJ1-5	TRBD1	TRBV20-1	CSAERTGLSNQPQHF	TGCAGTGCGGAAAGGACAGGGTTGAGCAATCAGCCCCAGCATTTT
many	TRBJ2-3	.	TRBV20-1	CSASRAGPDTQYF	TGCAGTGCTAGTCGAGCTGGACCAGATACGCAGTATTTT
.	TRBJ2-4	.	TRBV4-1	CASSQDAQGAGIQYF	TGCGCCAGCAGCCAAGATGCACAGGGAGCTGGCATTCAGTACTTC
.	TRBJ2-2	.	TRBV5-1	CASSLTVRGTGELFF	TGCGCCAGCAGCTTGACTGTTCGGGGGACCGGGGAGCTGTTTTTT
.	TRBJ2-1	.	TRBV5-6	CASSPRGYSYNEQFF	TGTGCCAGCAGCCCCCGGGGGTACTCCTACAATGAGCAGTTCTTC
many	TRBJ2-7	.	TRBV7-8	CASSFTHEREQYF	TGTGCCAGCAGCTTTACCCACGAAAGGGAGCAGTACTTC
many	TRBJ1-5	.	TRBV29-1	CSVEVADPNQPQHF	TGCAGCGTTGAAGTGGCGGATCCCAATCAGCCCCAGCATTTT
.	TRBJ2-5	.	TRBV19	CASSPGFGETQYF	TGTGCCAGTAGTCCGGGATTTGGAGAGACCCAGTACTTC
few	TRBJ2-3	TRBD2	TRBV2	CASSEIGLAGYTDTQYF	TGTGCCAGCAGTGAGATAGGACTAGCGGGGTACACAGATACGCAGTATTTT
.	TRBJ1-1	TRBD1	TRBV7-9	CASSRDREYTEAFF	TGTGCCAGCAGCCGGGACAGGGAGTACACTGAAGCTTTCTTT
.	TRBJ2-3	.	TRBV14	CASSLANRDTTQYF	TGTGCCAGCAGCCTCGCGAACCGGGACACGACGCAGTATTTT
many	TRBJ2-7	.	TRBV25-1	CASSELEGHEQYF	TGTGCCAGCAGTGAATTGGAGGGCCACGAGCAGTACTTC
.	TRBJ1-1	.	TRBV2	CASRTLGTGTEAFF	TGTGCCAGCAGGACCTTGGGGACGGGCACTGAAGCTTTCTTT
.	TRBJ2-5	.	TRBV20-1	CSALGGQIQETQYF	TGCAGTGCTTTAGGTGGGCAGATTCAAGAGACCCAGTACTTC
many	TRBJ2-7	TRBD1	TRBV5-1	CASSPDRGTYEQYF	TGCGCCAGCAGCCCGGACAGGGGAACCTACGAGCAGTACTTC
.	TRBJ2-3	.	TRBV28	CASSIRRSSSDTQYF	TGTGCCAGCAGTATACGGCGATCTAGCTCAGATACGCAGTATTTT
few	TRBJ2-5	.	TRBV6-4	CASSDSASAETQYF	TGTGCCAGCAGTGACTCGGCGAGCGCGGAGACCCAGTACTTC
many	TRBJ2-3	TRBD2	TRBV4-1	CASSHLGLAGGRDTQYF	TGCGCCAGCAGCCACCTGGGACTAGCGGGAGGGCGAGATACGCAGTATTTT
few	TRBJ2-7	.	TRBV7-3	CASSPSPNYEQYF	TGTGCCAGCAGCCCCTCCCCTAACTACGAGCAGTACTTC
.	TRBJ2-7	TRBD2	TRBV18	CASSPPGLAGDYEQYF	TGTGCCAGCTCCCCGCCAGGACTAGCGGGAGACTACGAGCAGTACTTC
many	TRBJ2-5	.	TRBV5-1	CASSWTFGETQYF	TGCGCCAGCAGCTGGACATTCGGGGAGACCCAGTACTTC
many	TRBJ1-6	.	TRBV27	CASSPGRWNSPLHF	TGTGCCAGCAGCCCGGGACGGTGGAATTCACCCCTCCACTTT
many	TRBJ2-3	.	TRBV6-2/TRBV6-3	CASSYSDTQYF	TGTGCCAGCAGTTACTCGGATACGCAGTATTTT
many	TRBJ1-5	.	TRBV3-1	CASSLGVANQPQHF	TGTGCCAGCAGCCTAGGGGTCGCCAATCAGCCCCAGCATTTT
few	TRBJ2-7	TRBD1	TRBV11-2	CASSFGHSGGYEQYF	TGTGCCAGCAGCTTTGGACACTCAGGGGGCTACGAGCAGTACTTC